This passage covers 5 T cell receptor beta chains from one sample sequenced in a study of tumor and adjacent non-tumor tissue in lung cancer. The template was RNA from unsorted bulk tissue. TCRbeta libraries were built with three rounds of nested PCR, modified from ARM-PCR. TCRdb passed the multiplex PCR reads through MiXCR, listing each CDR3 protein once. The sample shows 65,000 to 80,000 distinct CDR3 sequences, approximately 73% of them seen only once. Sequencing was performed on lung tumor tissue. These receptors all come from a man aged 60 to 75 with non-small cell lung cancer.

A note on this clonotype: Compared with germline, one end of the junction differs, possibly owing to a read error. CDR3 loop: CTSSWWDSGTQYF. CDR3 sequence (DNA): TGCACCAGCAGCTGGTGGGATTCCGGGACCCAGTACTTC. This chain links TRBV5-1 with TRBJ2-5, with D unclear. The V gene's germline CDR1 is SGHRS and CDR2 YFSETQ. This CDR3 spans 13 amino acids.

For this clonotype: At one boundary the junction diverges from the germline segment, which might be a read error. The genes are TRBV6-2 or TRBV6-3 and TRBJ2-1; D is undetermined. This CDR3 spans 14 amino acids. CDR1 and CDR2 from the germline V gene are MNHEY and SVGEGT. The chain's CDR3 is CANSRKGSYNEQFF. CDR3 coding DNA: TGTGCCAACAGTAGAAAGGGCTCCTACAATGAGCAGTTTTTC.

This clonotype was counted between two and nine times. The chain employs TRBV28 and TRBJ2-1; TRBD2 agrees at 14 bases. CDR3 length equals 17 residues. V gave up 3 bases and J gave up 5 bases; unmatched junction bases: 6. CDR1 is MDHEN, CDR2 SYDVKM, per germline. The CDR3 DNA is TGTGCCAGCAGTTTCTGGACTAGCGGGAGGACGCACAATGAGCAGTTCTTC. It specifies CASSFWTSGRTHNEQFF.

Comment on this clonotype: At one end, the junction sequence differs from germline, possibly due to a read error. The chain links TRBV5-6 to TRBJ2-7; D may be TRBD2 (6 bases). The CDR3 is 12 residues long. Germline values: CDR1 SGHDT, CDR2 YYEEEE. DNA of the CDR3: TGTTCCAGCACCGGCGGGATCTACGGGCAGTACTTC. It translates to CSSTGGIYGQYF. The whole variable domain, filled in from reference TRBV5-6 and TRBJ2-7, reads DAGVTQSPTHLIKTRGQQVTLRCSPKSGHDTVSWYQQALGQGPQFIFQYYEEEERQRGNFPDRFSGHQFPNYSSELNVNALLLGDSALYLCSSTGGIYGQYFGPGTRLTVT.

This clonotype was observed a few times. This may be a read error: a much more frequent sequence differs by one nucleotide. The V call is TRBV20-1, the J call TRBJ2-3; D uncertain. CDR3 length: 14 residues. The V gene's germline CDR1 is DFQATT and CDR2 SNEGSKA (reference sequence). V was pared by 3 bases and J by 4 bases, with 14 bases between. This CDR3 is CSARSSFKADTQYF. The CDR3 DNA reads as TGCAGTGCTAGGTCCAGTTTTAAAGCAGATACGCAGTATTTT.